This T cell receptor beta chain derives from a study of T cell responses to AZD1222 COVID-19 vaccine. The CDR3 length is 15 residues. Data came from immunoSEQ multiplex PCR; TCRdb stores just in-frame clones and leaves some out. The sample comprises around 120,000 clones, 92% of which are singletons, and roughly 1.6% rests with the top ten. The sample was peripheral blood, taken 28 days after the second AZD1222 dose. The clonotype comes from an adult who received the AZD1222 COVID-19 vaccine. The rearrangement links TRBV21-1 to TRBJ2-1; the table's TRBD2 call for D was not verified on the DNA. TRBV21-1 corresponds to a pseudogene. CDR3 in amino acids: CASSMGTSGRVEQFF. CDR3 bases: TGTGCCAGCAGCATGGGGACTAGCGGGAGGGTTGAGCAGTTCTTC.